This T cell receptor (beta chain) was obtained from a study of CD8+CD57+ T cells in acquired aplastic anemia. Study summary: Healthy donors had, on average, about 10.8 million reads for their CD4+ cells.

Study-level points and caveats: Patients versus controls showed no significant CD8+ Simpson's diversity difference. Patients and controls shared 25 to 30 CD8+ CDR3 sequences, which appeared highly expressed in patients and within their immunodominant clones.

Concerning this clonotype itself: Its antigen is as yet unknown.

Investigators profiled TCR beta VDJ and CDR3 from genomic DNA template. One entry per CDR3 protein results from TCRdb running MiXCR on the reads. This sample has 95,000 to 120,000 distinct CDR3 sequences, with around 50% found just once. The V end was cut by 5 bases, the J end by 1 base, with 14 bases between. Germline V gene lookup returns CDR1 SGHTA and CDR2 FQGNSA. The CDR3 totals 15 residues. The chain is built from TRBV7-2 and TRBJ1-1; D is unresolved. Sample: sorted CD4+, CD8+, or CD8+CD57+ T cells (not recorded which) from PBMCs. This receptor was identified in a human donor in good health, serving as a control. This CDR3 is CASSRPGEPNTEAFF. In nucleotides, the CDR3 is TGTGCCAGCAGCCGGCCCGGGGAACCGAACACTGAAGCTTTCTTT.